What follows are 14 T cell receptor beta chains derived from one specimen sequenced in a study of blood T cell repertoires in COVID-19. Generated by immunoSEQ multiplex PCR, the TCRdb table keeps only in-frame clones and is missing some. The table includes under 300,000 clones, over 70% detected once. Specimen: peripheral blood. These receptors all come from an elderly woman with acute or convalescent COVID-19.

The table lists this clone with a few counts. The V and J genes are TRBV3-1 (or the pseudogene TRBV3-2) and TRBJ1-6; 7 bases agree with TRBD1. The ends lost 4 bases at V and 4 bases at J; junction bases unmatched: 4. Germline CDR1 LGHDT, CDR2 YNNKEL (reference sequence). The CDR3 is 15 amino acids. The CDR3 here is CASSPMTGYNSPLHF. Here the CDR3 DNA reads TGTGCCAGCAGCCCAATGACAGGGTATAATTCACCCCTCCACTTT.

The J gene is TRBJ2-3, the V gene TRBV5-1; tentative D call: TRBD2 (8 bases). Germline CDR1 SGHRS, CDR2 YFSETQ. This CDR3 is 17 amino acids long. V was trimmed by 3 bases and J by 0 bases, leaving 17 bases between them. The CDR3 sequence: CASSSGTRTGSTDTQYF. CDR3 DNA sequence: TGCGCCAGCAGCTCTGGGACTAGGACAGGTAGCACAGATACGCAGTATTTT.

The chain combines TRBV19 with TRBJ1-4, with TRBD1 matching over 9 bases. After removal of 2 bases from V and 3 bases from J, the junction contained 1 base not matched to a gene. The CDR3 totals 15 residues. CDR1 is LNHDA and CDR2 is SQIVND in the germline V gene (reference sequence). CDR3 nucleotide sequence: TGTGCCAGTAGTATAACAGGGGGCTCTAATGAAAAACTGTTTTTT. This translates into CASSITGGSNEKLFF.

V is TRBV10-3 and J is TRBJ1-4; 8 bases map to TRBD1. The germline V gene encodes CDR1 ENHRY and CDR2 SYGVKD. V lost 4 bases and J lost 11; bases outside the gene matches: 3. This CDR3 is built from 12 residues. The CDR3 nucleotides read TGTGCCATCAGTGCGGACAGGGTGAAACTGTTTTTT. It specifies CAISADRVKLFF.

This clone has just one count. J is TRBJ2-1 and V is TRBV9; 8 bases are a match to TRBD2. Germline V CDR1 and CDR2: SGDLS, YYNGEE. V was pared by 2 bases and J by 0 bases, with 16 bases of the junction left unmatched. The CDR3 has 20 amino acids. This CDR3 is CASSVSRLAYIGSSYNEQFF. The CDR3 DNA reads as TGTGCCAGCAGCGTCAGCCGACTAGCGTACATTGGGAGCTCCTACAATGAGCAGTTCTTC.

The rearrangement links TRBV12-5 to TRBJ2-5; TRBD2 matches at 14 bases. Germline CDR1 reads LGHNT; CDR2 reads FRNRAP. J lost 5 bases, V lost 1 base, and 3 bases had no gene match. This CDR3 contains 16 residues. This CDR3 reads CASGLGLAGGSETQYF. The CDR3 DNA reads as TGTGCTAGTGGTTTGGGACTAGCGGGGGGGTCGGAGACCCAGTACTTC.

This clone was counted many times. The chain couples TRBV3-1 (or the pseudogene TRBV3-2) to TRBJ2-2, with 9 bases identical to TRBD1. The CDR3 contains 16 residues. V was pared by 2 bases and J by 2 bases, with 3 bases of the junction left unmatched. The V gene's germline CDR1 is LGHDT and CDR2 YNNKEL (reference sequence). The CDR3 sequence: CASSQWGQGNTGELFF. Written as DNA, the CDR3 is TGTGCCAGCAGCCAATGGGGACAGGGAAACACCGGGGAGCTGTTTTTT.

The gene calls are TRBV5-4 and TRBJ2-7, with D maybe TRBD2 (6 bases). This CDR3 is 12 amino acids long. Germline values: CDR1 SGHNT, CDR2 YYREEE (reference sequence). The germline V and J ends were trimmed by 7 bases and 1 base, with 9 bases remaining between them. The DNA of the CDR3 is TGTGCCAGCTCCCGGGAGTCCTACGAGCAGTACTTC. Its protein is CASSRESYEQYF.

The rearrangement joins TRBV4-2 to TRBJ2-7; TRBD1 matches at 9 bases. J gave up 3 bases and V 0 bases, and 3 bases lay outside the gene matches. This CDR3 spans 15 amino acids. CDR1 and CDR2 from the germline V gene are LGHNA and YNFKEQ. CDR3 nucleotide sequence: TGTGCCAGCAGCCAAGATAGGGACAGGGACTACGAGCAGTACTTC. Translated: CASSQDRDRDYEQYF.

The V call is TRBV6-1, the J call TRBJ2-1, with 10 bases aligning to TRBD2. Germline CDR1 MNHNS, CDR2 SASEGT. The ends lost 0 bases at V and 9 bases at J; junction bases unmatched: 5. This CDR3 is built from 15 residues. CDR3 protein: CASSEASGRFGEQFF. The CDR3 DNA sequence: TGTGCCAGCAGTGAAGCTAGCGGGAGGTTCGGTGAGCAGTTCTTC.

This chain uses TRBV19 with TRBJ2-7, with 9 bases identical to TRBD1. The CDR3 is 17 residues long. CDR1 and CDR2 from the germline V gene are LNHDA and SQIVND (reference sequence). The ends lost 10 bases at V and 0 bases at J; junction bases unmatched: 16. In nucleotides, the CDR3 is TGTGCCACCAGCGACGGGCCCCGGGACAGGGTCTCCTACGAGCAGTACTTC. It translates to CATSDGPRDRVSYEQYF.

This clone was seen once. The chain uses TRBV29-1 and TRBJ2-1, with 10 bases matching TRBD2. The CDR3 extends over 15 amino acids. Germline V CDR1 and CDR2: SQVTM, ANQGSEA. Trimming removed 5 bases from V and 7 bases from J; junction bases left unmatched: 11. CDR3 nucleotides: TGCAGCGTTCAAAAGCTAGCGGGAGCGGCAAATGAGCAGTTCTTC. Its translation is CSVQKLAGAANEQFF.

This clone has only one observation. The sample has other DNA sequences that encode this CDR3 too. V is TRBV11-2 and J is TRBJ2-1; 12 nucleotides align to TRBD2. The junction had 3 bases not matched to a gene; V was cut back by 5 bases and J by 4 bases. This CDR3 contains 15 residues. Germline CDR1 SGHAT, CDR2 FQNNGV. The CDR3 loop reads CASSLLAGGYNEQFF. CDR3 in DNA: TGTGCCAGCAGCCTACTAGCGGGGGGTTACAATGAGCAGTTCTTC.

This rearrangement joins TRBV11-2 to TRBJ1-2; 11 bases are a match to TRBD1. CDR3 size: 14 residues. CDR1 and CDR2 (germline): SGHAT, FQNNGV. The ends lost 6 bases at V and 7 bases at J; junction bases unmatched: 7. CDR3 protein: CASSRFGTGGGYTF. The DNA for the CDR3 is TGTGCCAGCAGTCGGTTCGGGACAGGGGGTGGCTACACCTTC.